These T cell receptor beta chains were read from a single sample in a study of shared clonotypes between healthy human individuals. Only in-frame clones appear in the TCRdb table, and some are missing; sequencing was by immunoSEQ multiplex PCR. In the table there are just over 2,000,000 clones, approximately 95% of which are singletons. The sequenced sample was naive CD4+ T cells sorted from blood. Receptor source: a man between 18 and 29 years old in good health. Both conserved end residues are part of each CDR3. Each record gives: clone size, D gene, V gene, J gene, CDR3 DNA, CDR3 protein. The D gene is left open where the match is weak. A row's size may be missing; if present it is once, few, many or a size class.

-	-	TRBV5-1	TRBJ2-5	TGCGCCAGCAGCTTGGAAGGGGGGGACGGGACCCAGTACTTC	CASSLEGGDGTQYF
-	-	TRBV10-3	TRBJ1-1	TGTGCCATCAGTGAGTCCCTTACAGGGAGTGAAGCTTTCTTT	CAISESLTGSEAFF
once	TRBD1	TRBV29-1	TRBJ2-2	TGCAGCGTTGATACAGGGGACACCGGGGAGCTGTTTTTT	CSVDTGDTGELFF
-	-	TRBV7-2	TRBJ1-1	TGTGCCAGCAGCCGATGGGGAGACACTGAAGCTTTCTTT	CASSRWGDTEAFF
-	-	TRBV29-1	TRBJ2-5	TGCAGCGGCCGACGCGGTGTGAAAGAGACCCAGTACTTC	CSGRRGVKETQYF
-	-	TRBV2	TRBJ2-7	TGTGCCAGCAGTGAAGCCGGGACAACCTCCTACGAGCAGTACTTC	CASSEAGTTSYEQYF
-	-	TRBV6-5	TRBJ1-6	TGTGCCAGCAGCCCGGGACCACTGTTCCTCCACTTT	CASSPGPLFLHF
once	-	TRBV5-4	TRBJ1-1	TGTGCCAGCAGCTCTACAGAGAACACTGAAGCTTTCTTT	CASSSTENTEAFF
few	TRBD1	TRBV7-2	TRBJ1-5	TGTGCCAGCAGCCAACAGGGGGGCAATCAGCCCCAGCATTTT	CASSQQGGNQPQHF
-	-	TRBV30	TRBJ2-7	TGTGCCTGGAGCGAGACTGTCTACGAGCAGTACTTC	CAWSETVYEQYF
-	-	TRBV10-3	TRBJ2-7	TGTGCCATCAGTGGGAGTGGGGACCGAGCCTCCTACGAGCAGTACTTC	CAISGSGDRASYEQYF
-	TRBD1	TRBV19	TRBJ2-2	TGTGCCAGTTTACAGGGGTGGACCGGGGAGCTGTTTTTT	CASLQGWTGELFF
-	TRBD1	TRBV5-4	TRBJ2-7	TGTGCCAGCAGCTTCCGACAGGGGCCATCCTACGAGCAGTACTTC	CASSFRQGPSYEQYF
-	TRBD1	TRBV7-2	TRBJ2-3	TGTGCCAGCAGGGGGCCAGGGGGCGATACGCAGTATTTT	CASRGPGGDTQYF
-	-	TRBV30	TRBJ2-2	TGTGCCTGGAGAGCTACAGGGTCCGGGGAGCTGTTTTTT	CAWRATGSGELFF
-	-	TRBV6-1	TRBJ2-7	TGTGCCAGCAGTGAAGCCGGAAGGAGCTCCTACGAGCAGTACTTC	CASSEAGRSSYEQYF
-	-	TRBV13	TRBJ1-1	TGTGCCAGCAGCTCGAACGCAGGGGTCGCCACTGAAGCTTTCTTT	CASSSNAGVATEAFF
-	TRBD1	TRBV29-1	TRBJ2-3	TGCAGCGGTCGACAGGGGAGCACAGATACGCAGTATTTT	CSGRQGSTDTQYF
few	-	TRBV9	TRBJ2-1	TGTGCCAGCAGCGTTGGACAGTACAATGAGCAGTTCTTC	CASSVGQYNEQFF
-	-	TRBV6-1	TRBJ1-6	TGTGCCAGCAGTGAGAACCGGGTCTCAGGAAATTCACCCCTCCACTTT	CASSENRVSGNSPLHF
-	TRBD2	TRBV6-6	TRBJ2-7	TGTGCCAGCAGTTTCGGACTAGCGGGCCCTTACGAGCAGTACTTC	CASSFGLAGPYEQYF
-	TRBD1	TRBV7-2	TRBJ1-2	TGTGCCAGCAGCTTAGAATCGACAGGGGTTCTCTATGGCTACACCTTC	CASSLESTGVLYGYTF
-	-	TRBV9	TRBJ2-5	TGTGCCAGGATAAAAAGGTGGGGCCAAGAGACCCAGTACTTC	CARIKRWGQETQYF
once	TRBD2	TRBV7-8	TRBJ2-1	TGTGCCAGCAGCCCGAGACCGGGACTAGACCCCTCGCTCTTCTTC	CASSPRPGLDPSLFF
-	-	TRBV5-4	TRBJ2-6	TGTGCCAGCAGTCTCGAGGGAGCCAACGTCCTGACTTTC	CASSLEGANVLTF
-	-	TRBV10-3	TRBJ1-2	TGTGCCATCAGTGGGACGGACTATGGCTACACCTTC	CAISGTDYGYTF
-	-	TRBV19	TRBJ1-4	TGTGCCAGCACAAAAACAGGGACGGGGTATGAAAAACTGTTTTTT	CASTKTGTGYEKLFF
-	TRBD2	TRBV7-2	TRBJ2-1	TGTGCCAGCAGCTTAAGCTCTAGCGGGAGCTATGAGCAGTTCTTC	CASSLSSSGSYEQFF
-	-	TRBV28	TRBJ1-6	TGTGCCAGCACCTTCAGCGGGGTGGGGAATTCACCCCTCCACTTT	CASTFSGVGNSPLHF
-	-	TRBV28	TRBJ1-5	TGTGCCAGCAGTTCGGCAAGGGACGGACAATCACGACCCCAGCATTTT	CASSSARDGQSRPQHF
-	-	TRBV11-2	TRBJ1-2	TGTGCCAGCAGCTTGGACCCCTGGACAAAAGGCTACACCTTC	CASSLDPWTKGYTF
-	-	TRBV28	TRBJ2-7	TGTGCCAGCAGCCAGGGAGTGGGGGAAAGCTCCTACGAGCAGTACTTC	CASSQGVGESSYEQYF
-	-	TRBV23-1	TRBJ2-3	TGCGCCAGCAGCCGGCCGATCGGGGGACACACAACTATTACCACAGATACGCAGTATTTT	CASSRPIGGHTTITTDTQYF
-	-	TRBV7-2	TRBJ1-1	TGTGCCAGCAGCTTAGTTGTGGGCCAACTCAGCCCAGGCACTGAAGCTTTCTTT	CASSLVVGQLSPGTEAFF
-	-	TRBV25-1	TRBJ1-3	TGTGCCAGCAGTGAATTCCCGCTCCCGGGGGCCTCGGGAAACACCATATATTTT	CASSEFPLPGASGNTIYF
-	-	TRBV7-3	TRBJ1-1	TGTGCCAGCAGCTCCGACAGAAACACTGAAGCTTTCTTT	CASSSDRNTEAFF
-	TRBD1	TRBV19	TRBJ1-2	TGTGCCAGTAGTACGACAGGGCATGGCTACACCTTC	CASSTTGHGYTF
-	TRBD2	TRBV6-5	TRBJ2-7	TGTGCCAGCAGTTACCCCGGGAGGTCCTACGAGCAGTACTTC	CASSYPGRSYEQYF
few	-	TRBV4-1	TRBJ1-6	TGCGCCAGCACTGCGGCCCCAAATTCACCCCTCCACTTT	CASTAAPNSPLHF
-	-	TRBV5-1	TRBJ2-3	TGCGCCAGCAGTTCCGGACAGACCACAGATACGCAGTATTTT	CASSSGQTTDTQYF
-	-	TRBV9	TRBJ2-3	TGTGCCAGCAGCGTAGGGCCAGGCGGCACAGATACGCAGTATTTT	CASSVGPGGTDTQYF
-	-	TRBV7-2	TRBJ2-4	TGTGCCAGCAGCTTAGAAGGTCAGCTAAAAAACATTCAGTACTTC	CASSLEGQLKNIQYF
-	TRBD2	TRBV30	TRBJ2-1	TGTGCCTGGAGTGTAGGCGGGAGTCGCGGGGAGCAGTTCTTC	CAWSVGGSRGEQFF
-	-	TRBV5-1	TRBJ2-7	TGCGCCAGCAGCTGGGACCACTCCTACGAGCAGTACTTC	CASSWDHSYEQYF
-	TRBD2	TRBV12-5	TRBJ2-5	TGTGCTAGTGGTTTGGTGACGGGGGGGGAGACCCAGTACTTC	CASGLVTGGETQYF